Below, 20 T cell receptor beta chains from the same sample are listed, as sequenced in a study of cytomegalovirus exposure and HLA in healthy donors. Vbeta (60) and Jbeta (13) primers were used in the PCR. Clones were sequenced by immunoSEQ multiplex PCR, and TCRdb holds only the in-frame ones, with some missing. This table holds about 150,000 clones, approximately 80% found once. The source material was PBMCs. The receptors originated from a male donor in good health and CMV-seronegative.

The rearrangement joins TRBV7-3 to TRBJ2-1; TRBD2 matches 15 bases. Germline loops: CDR1 SGHTA, CDR2 FQGTGA. The CDR3 sequence is 21 residues long. V was pared by 5 bases and J by 1 base, with 15 bases of the junction left unmatched. The chain's CDR3 is CASSPQGRTSGRAGSYNEQFF. In DNA form, the CDR3 reads TGTGCCAGCAGCCCTCAAGGGAGGACTAGCGGGAGGGCCGGATCCTACAATGAGCAGTTCTTC. Full variable domain (rest looked up from reference TRBV7-3 and TRBJ2-1): GAGVSQTPSNKVTEKGKYVELRCDPISGHTALYWYRQSLGQGPEFLIYFQGTGAADDSGLPNDRFFAVRPEGSVSTLKIQRTERGDSAVYLCASSPQGRTSGRAGSYNEQFFGPGTRLTVL.

V usage is TRBV28 and J usage is TRBJ1-5; 8 bases line up with TRBD1. CDR1 is MDHEN, CDR2 SYDVKM, per germline. J gave up 3 bases and V 5 bases, and 9 bases lay outside the gene matches. CDR3 length: 16 amino acids. The CDR3 is CASSRLDRVTNQPQHF. As DNA, the CDR3 is TGTGCCAGCAGTCGCTTGGACAGGGTAACCAATCAGCCCCAGCATTTT.

This chain uses TRBV30 with TRBJ2-7; TRBD1 might be the D (6 bases). This CDR3 region has 12 residues. CDR1 is GTSNPN, CDR2 SVGIG, per germline (reference sequence). V lost 3 bases and J lost 4, with 10 bases in between. Written as DNA, the CDR3 is TGTGCCTGGAGCCGGGACATGTACGAGCAGTACTTC. Translation: CAWSRDMYEQYF.

In the case of this clone: At one boundary the junction diverges from the germline segment, which might be a read error. The rearrangement uses TRBV10-3 and TRBJ1-1; 12 nucleotides line up with TRBD1. CDR3 size: 15 residues. Per the germline V gene, CDR1 is ENHRY and CDR2 is SYGVKD. The CDR3 sequence is CAITPRGQGATEAYF. The CDR3 DNA follows: TGTGCCATCACCCCGAGGGGACAGGGGGCCACTGAAGCTTACTTT.

This sequence joins TRBV5-1 and TRBJ2-5; TRBD1 aligns across 9 bases. The CDR3 runs 16 residues. The ends lost 3 bases at V and 1 base at J; junction bases unmatched: 7. CDR1 and CDR2 from the germline V gene are SGHRS and YFSETQ. The CDR3 reads CASSSSRDRAQETQYF. Here the CDR3 DNA reads TGCGCCAGCAGCTCGTCCCGGGACAGGGCCCAAGAGACCCAGTACTTC.

The chain carries TRBV13 and TRBJ2-5; TRBD2 is a possible D gene (6 bases). TRBJ2-7 matches the DNA end more closely, so the J call is doubtful. The germline V gene encodes CDR1 PRHDT and CDR2 FYEKMQ (reference sequence). CDR3 length: 15 residues. CDR3: CASSSVAVGSYEQYF. The CDR3 DNA reads as TGTGCCAGCAGCTCAGTAGCGGTCGGCTCCTACGAGCAGTACTTC.

The chain is built from TRBV11-1 and TRBJ2-1, with TRBD1 identical over 8 bases. The trim removed 5 bases at V and 4 bases at J, leaving 10 bases unmatched. Germline assignment: CDR1 SGHAT and CDR2 FQDESV (reference sequence). This CDR3 is built from 16 residues. The CDR3 DNA reads TGTGCCAGCAGCCCGGAGATCCAGGGGGCATACAATGAGCAGTTCTTC. Residues: CASSPEIQGAYNEQFF.

The chain uses TRBV6-6 and TRBJ2-3; D unresolved. This CDR3 contains 15 residues. Germline assignment: CDR1 MNHNY and CDR2 SVGAGI (reference sequence). V gave up 0 bases and J gave up 1 base, with 8 bases separating them. The CDR3 is CASSYSSPRTDTQYF. The CDR3 nucleotides are TGTGCCAGCAGTTACTCTAGTCCCCGCACAGATACGCAGTATTTT.

The J gene is TRBJ1-1, the V gene TRBV7-9; D uncertain. CDR1 and CDR2 from the germline V gene are SEHNR and FQNEAQ (reference sequence). This CDR3 region has 14 residues. The V and J ends lost 4 bases and 2 bases respectively, with 11 bases between them. This chain's CDR3 is CASSSLEGNTEAFF. CDR3 in DNA: TGTGCCAGCAGCTCCTTGGAGGGCAACACTGAAGCTTTCTTT.

This chain joins TRBV7-2 and TRBJ2-1, with 8 bases identical to TRBD1. The V segment lost 1 base and the J segment 5 bases; nucleotides outside the gene matches: 4. This CDR3 is built from 15 residues. The germline gives CDR1 SGHTA, CDR2 FQGNSA. CDR3: CASSLGQGAHNEQFF. The DNA for the CDR3 is TGTGCCAGCAGCTTAGGGCAGGGGGCCCACAATGAGCAGTTCTTC.

V is TRBV5-5 and J is TRBJ2-7; weak D call: TRBD2 (5 bases). V was trimmed by 7 bases and J by 2 bases, leaving 16 bases between them. Germline CDR1 is SGHKS and CDR2 is YYEKEE (reference sequence). The CDR3 spans 14 residues. Written as DNA, the CDR3 is TGTGCCAGCGAACCAGGTGAGGGAACCTACGAGCAGTACTTC. Translated: CASEPGEGTYEQYF.

This chain connects TRBV19 to TRBJ1-2; 8 positions agree with TRBD1. There are 15 residues in the CDR3. CDR1 is LNHDA and CDR2 is SQIVND in the germline V gene (reference sequence). V was pared by 3 bases and J by 5 bases, with 8 bases of the junction left unmatched. CDR3 nucleotide sequence: TGTGCCAGTAGTATCCACGGACAGGGACTTTATGGCTACACCTTC. Protein sequence: CASSIHGQGLYGYTF.

The chain links TRBV5-1 to TRBJ1-2; D is possibly TRBD1 (6 bases). The CDR3 has 15 residues. The germline V gene encodes CDR1 SGHRS and CDR2 YFSETQ. V lost 3 bases and J lost 7, with 19 bases in between. The CDR3 region has the DNA TGCGCCAGCAGCTCCGAAGGGCAGGGGATAGGTGGCTACACCTTC. Translation gives CASSSEGQGIGGYTF.

The gene calls are TRBV5-4 and TRBJ2-1; 8 bases map to TRBD1. CDR1 is SGHNT and CDR2 is YYREEE in the germline V gene (reference sequence). V was pared by 4 bases and J by 8 bases, with 8 bases of the junction left unmatched. This CDR3 is built from 14 residues. As DNA, the CDR3 is TGTGCCAGCAGCAGGGGGGCAGGGGGCCATGAGCAGTTCTTC. It specifies CASSRGAGGHEQFF.

This clone was counted a single time. The V call is TRBV20-1, the J call TRBJ2-7; 9 nucleotides line up with TRBD1. The CDR3 loop spans 11 amino acids. Trimming cost V 5 bases and J 6 bases; bases outside gene matches: 2. Germline V lookup: CDR1 DFQATT, CDR2 SNEGSKA (reference sequence). The CDR3 DNA sequence: TGCAGTGCTCGACAGGGGGGCGAGCAGTACTTC. Protein product: CSARQGGEQYF.

The rearrangement links TRBV5-1 to TRBJ2-3; 7 positions agree with TRBD2. CDR3 length equals 15 residues. CDR1 and CDR2 from the germline V gene are SGHRS and YFSETQ. V dropped 1 base and J dropped 5; count of bases not matched to a gene: 7. The CDR3 nucleotides are TGCGCCAGCAGCTTGTGGGAGGGAGGGGAAGATACGCAGTATTTT. Its protein product is CASSLWEGGEDTQYF.

The rearrangement links TRBV28 to TRBJ2-3; 7 nucleotides line up with TRBD1. The CDR3 has 14 residues. Germline CDR1 is MDHEN and CDR2 is SYDVKM. The V and J ends lost 4 bases and 4 bases, in that order; junction bases with no gene match: 5. This CDR3 reads CASSSTGVADTQYF. The CDR3 nucleotides are TGTGCCAGCAGTTCTACAGGGGTCGCAGATACGCAGTATTTT.

The chain has TRBV28 and TRBJ2-7; TRBD1 matches 9 bases. V gave up 6 bases and J gave up 1 base; unmatched junction bases: 10. The CDR3 covers 16 residues. CDR1 and CDR2 (germline): MDHEN, SYDVKM. CDR3 DNA sequence: TGTGCCAGCAGGGGTTGGGACAGGGCATTTTCCTACGAGCAGTACTTC. Its protein product is CASRGWDRAFSYEQYF.

The CDR3 coding sequence is TGTGCCAGCTCACCAGTATCGAGGGTGGGTATCGGAGTTGAAGCTTTCTTT. Encoded protein: CASSPVSRVGIGVEAFF. This chain connects TRBV18 to TRBJ1-1, with unresolved D. Trimming stripped 2 bases from V and 7 bases from J, with 23 bases between. Germline loops: CDR1 KGHSH, CDR2 LQKENI. This CDR3 is 17 amino acids long.

The chain has TRBV7-9 and TRBJ1-1; D ambiguous. V lost 6 bases, J lost 3 bases, and 14 bases lay in between. Germline CDR1 and CDR2: SEHNR and FQNEAQ (reference sequence). The CDR3 has 14 residues. CDR3: CASRIPGKDTEAFF. CDR3 nucleotides: TGTGCCAGCAGGATTCCGGGAAAGGACACTGAAGCTTTCTTT.